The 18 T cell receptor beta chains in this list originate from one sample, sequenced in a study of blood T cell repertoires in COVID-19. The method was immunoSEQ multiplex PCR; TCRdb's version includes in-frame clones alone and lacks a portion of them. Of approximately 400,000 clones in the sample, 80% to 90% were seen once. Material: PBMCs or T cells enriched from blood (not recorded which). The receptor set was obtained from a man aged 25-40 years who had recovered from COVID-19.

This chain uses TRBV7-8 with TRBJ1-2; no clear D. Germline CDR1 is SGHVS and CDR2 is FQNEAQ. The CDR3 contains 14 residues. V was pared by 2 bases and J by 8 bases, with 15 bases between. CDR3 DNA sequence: TGTGCCAGCAGCTTAAGCGACGAGGCGGGCGGCTACACCTTC. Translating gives CASSLSDEAGGYTF.

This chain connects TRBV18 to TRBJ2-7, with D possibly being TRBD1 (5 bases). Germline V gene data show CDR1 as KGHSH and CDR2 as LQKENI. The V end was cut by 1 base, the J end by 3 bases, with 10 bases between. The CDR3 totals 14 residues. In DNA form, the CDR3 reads TGTGCCAGCTCACCACAGACAGACAACTACGAGCAGTACTTC. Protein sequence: CASSPQTDNYEQYF.

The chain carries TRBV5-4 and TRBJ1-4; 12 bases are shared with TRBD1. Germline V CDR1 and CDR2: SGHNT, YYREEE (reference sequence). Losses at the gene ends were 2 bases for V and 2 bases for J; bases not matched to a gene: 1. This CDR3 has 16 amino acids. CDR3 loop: CASSLGTGGTNEKLFF. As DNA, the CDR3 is TGTGCCAGCAGCTTAGGGACAGGGGGCACTAATGAAAAACTGTTTTTT.

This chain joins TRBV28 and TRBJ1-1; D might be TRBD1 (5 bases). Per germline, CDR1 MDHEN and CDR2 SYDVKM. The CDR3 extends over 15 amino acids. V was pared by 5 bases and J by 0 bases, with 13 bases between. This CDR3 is CASSPLIRVNTEAFF. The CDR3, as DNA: TGTGCCAGCAGTCCCTTAATCAGGGTGAACACTGAAGCTTTCTTT. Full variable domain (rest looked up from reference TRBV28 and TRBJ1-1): DVKVTQSSRYLVKRTGEKVFLECVQDMDHENMFWYRQDPGLGLRLIYFSYDVKMKEKGDIPEGYSVSREKKERFSLILESASTNQTSMYLCASSPLIRVNTEAFFGQGTRLTVV.

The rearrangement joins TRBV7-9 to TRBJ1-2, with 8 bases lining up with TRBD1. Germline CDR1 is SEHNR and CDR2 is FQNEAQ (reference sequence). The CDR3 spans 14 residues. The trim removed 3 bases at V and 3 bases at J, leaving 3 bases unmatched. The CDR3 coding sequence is TGTGCCAGCAGCTTGACAGGGGTTGACTATGGCTACACCTTC. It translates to CASSLTGVDYGYTF.

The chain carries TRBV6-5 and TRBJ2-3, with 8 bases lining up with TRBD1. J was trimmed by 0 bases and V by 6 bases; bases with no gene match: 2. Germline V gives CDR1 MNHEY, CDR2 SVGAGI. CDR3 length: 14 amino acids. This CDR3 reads CASRGQASTDTQYF. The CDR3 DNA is TGTGCCAGCAGGGGACAGGCTAGCACAGATACGCAGTATTTT.

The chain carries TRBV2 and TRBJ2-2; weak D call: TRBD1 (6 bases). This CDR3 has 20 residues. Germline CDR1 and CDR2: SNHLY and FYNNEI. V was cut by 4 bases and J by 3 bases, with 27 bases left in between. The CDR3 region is CASSGFWRPNYRVDTGELFF. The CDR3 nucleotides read TGTGCCAGCAGTGGGTTTTGGCGCCCCAATTACAGGGTAGACACCGGGGAGCTGTTTTTT.

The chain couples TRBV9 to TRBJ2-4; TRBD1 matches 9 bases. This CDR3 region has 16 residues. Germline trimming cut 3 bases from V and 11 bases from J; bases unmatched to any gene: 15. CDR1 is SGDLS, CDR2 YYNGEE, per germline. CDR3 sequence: CASSAPGTDDRGVQYF. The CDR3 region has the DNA TGTGCCAGCAGCGCCCCGGGGACAGACGACAGGGGGGTTCAGTACTTC.

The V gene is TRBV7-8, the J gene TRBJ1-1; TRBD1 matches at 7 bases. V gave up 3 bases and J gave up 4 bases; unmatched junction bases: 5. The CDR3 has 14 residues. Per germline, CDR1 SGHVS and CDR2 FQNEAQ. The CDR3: CASSFQQGGTEAFF. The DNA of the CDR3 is TGTGCCAGCAGCTTCCAGCAGGGGGGCACTGAAGCTTTCTTT.

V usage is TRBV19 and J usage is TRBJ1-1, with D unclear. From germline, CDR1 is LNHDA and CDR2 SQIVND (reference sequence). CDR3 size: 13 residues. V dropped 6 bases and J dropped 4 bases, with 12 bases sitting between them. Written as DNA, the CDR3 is TGTGCCAGTAGCTCATACGGTCCCACTGAAGCTTTCTTT. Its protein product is CASSSYGPTEAFF.

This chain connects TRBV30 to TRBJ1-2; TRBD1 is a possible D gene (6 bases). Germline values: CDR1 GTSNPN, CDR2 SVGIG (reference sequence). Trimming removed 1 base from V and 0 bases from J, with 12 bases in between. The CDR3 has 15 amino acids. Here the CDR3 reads CAWSEWGPPNYGYTF. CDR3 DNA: TGTGCCTGGAGTGAATGGGGGCCTCCTAACTATGGCTACACCTTC.

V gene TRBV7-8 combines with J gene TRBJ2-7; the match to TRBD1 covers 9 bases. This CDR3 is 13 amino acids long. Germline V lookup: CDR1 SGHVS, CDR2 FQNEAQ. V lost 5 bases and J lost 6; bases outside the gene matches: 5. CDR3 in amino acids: CASSINRGREQYF. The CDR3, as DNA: TGTGCCAGCAGCATTAACAGGGGGCGCGAGCAGTACTTC.

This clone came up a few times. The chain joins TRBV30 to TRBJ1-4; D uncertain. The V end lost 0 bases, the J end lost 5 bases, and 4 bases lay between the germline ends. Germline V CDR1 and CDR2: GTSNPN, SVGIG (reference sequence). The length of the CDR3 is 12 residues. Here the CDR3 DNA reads TGTGCCTGGAGTGTACAAAATGAAAAACTGTTTTTT. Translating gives CAWSVQNEKLFF.

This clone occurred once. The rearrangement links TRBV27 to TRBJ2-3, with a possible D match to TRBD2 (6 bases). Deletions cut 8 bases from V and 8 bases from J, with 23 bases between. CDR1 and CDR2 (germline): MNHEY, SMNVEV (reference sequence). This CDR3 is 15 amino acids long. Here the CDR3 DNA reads TGTGCCAGCCAAGTTGGGGCGGGGAGCCCAGCTACGCAGTATTTT. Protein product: CASQVGAGSPATQYF.

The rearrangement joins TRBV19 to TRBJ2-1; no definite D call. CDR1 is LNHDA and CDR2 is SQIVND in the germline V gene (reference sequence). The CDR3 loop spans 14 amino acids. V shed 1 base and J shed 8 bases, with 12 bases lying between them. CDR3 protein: CASSIGRKAHEQFF. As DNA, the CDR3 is TGTGCCAGTAGTATAGGGCGAAAAGCGCATGAGCAGTTCTTC.

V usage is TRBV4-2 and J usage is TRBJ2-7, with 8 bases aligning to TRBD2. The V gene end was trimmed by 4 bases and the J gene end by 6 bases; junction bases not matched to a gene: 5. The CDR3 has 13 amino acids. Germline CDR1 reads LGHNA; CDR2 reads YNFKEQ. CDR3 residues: CASSPGAGAEQYF. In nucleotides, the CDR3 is TGTGCCAGCAGCCCCGGAGCGGGGGCCGAGCAGTACTTC.

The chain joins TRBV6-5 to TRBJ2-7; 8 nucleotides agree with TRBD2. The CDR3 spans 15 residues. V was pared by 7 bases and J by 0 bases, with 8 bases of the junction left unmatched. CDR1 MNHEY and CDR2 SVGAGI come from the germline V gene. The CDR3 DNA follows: TGTGCCAGCAAGGGTGGTAGCGGGAACTCCTACGAGCAGTACTTC. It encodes CASKGGSGNSYEQYF.

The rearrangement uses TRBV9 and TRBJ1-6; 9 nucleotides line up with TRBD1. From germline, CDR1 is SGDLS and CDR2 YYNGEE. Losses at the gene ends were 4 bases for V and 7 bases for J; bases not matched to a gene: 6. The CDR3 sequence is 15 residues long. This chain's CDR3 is CASSPGDRANSPLHF. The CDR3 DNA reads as TGTGCCAGCAGCCCCGGGGACAGGGCGAATTCACCCCTCCACTTT.